What follows are 13 T cell receptor beta chains derived from one specimen sequenced in a study of OX40 agonist ivuxolimab in advanced cancers. This table comes from immunoSEQ multiplex PCR, and its TCRdb copy is limited to in-frame clones, with some not included. The sample includes about 68,000 clones, around 93% seen only once; the top ten take around 0.28%. The specimen comprised CD4+ or CD8+ T cells sorted from blood, sampled in a trial of the OX40 agonist ivuxolimab. The source of these receptors is an adult with an advanced solid tumor such as melanoma, head and neck, liver or kidney cancer.

The chain is built from TRBV5-6 and TRBJ1-2; D uncertain. Trimming took 0 bases from V and 8 from J, leaving 11 bases between them. Germline V CDR1 and CDR2: SGHDT, YYEEEE. The CDR3 sequence is 13 residues long. The CDR3 reads CASSLVVPGGYTF. CDR3 in DNA: TGTGCCAGCAGCTTGGTGGTCCCGGGGGGCTACACCTTC.

This chain uses TRBV5-4 with TRBJ1-4; no firm D call. Germline V gene data show CDR1 as SGHNT and CDR2 as YYREEE (reference sequence). Trimming took off 2 bases at V and 0 bases at J, with 8 bases between the two ends. The CDR3 length is 15 residues. DNA of the CDR3: TGTGCCAGCAGCTTCGACATTACAACTAATGAAAAACTGTTTTTT. This translates into CASSFDITTNEKLFF.

V gene TRBV5-4 combines with J gene TRBJ2-5; the D call may be TRBD1 or TRBD2 (6 bases each). The CDR3 contains 14 residues. Germline CDR1 is SGHNT and CDR2 is YYREEE (reference sequence). With 6 bases removed from V and 5 bases from J, the gap between germline ends came to 17 bases. The CDR3 nucleotides are TGTGCCAGCACGGAGGGAGATCAGGGGGAGACCCAGTACTTC. It yields the protein CASTEGDQGETQYF.

The V and J genes are TRBV6-1 and TRBJ2-5, with TRBD2 matching over 9 bases. CDR1 is MNHNS, CDR2 SASEGT, per germline. V trimming: 4 bases; J trimming: 7 bases; junction bases outside the gene matches: 10. The CDR3 loop spans 15 amino acids. In DNA form, the CDR3 reads TGTGCCAGCAGTGGTACTAGCGGGTGGGAAGCGACCCAGTACTTC. Protein sequence: CASSGTSGWEATQYF.

This clone was recorded a few times. The V gene is TRBV6-1, the J gene TRBJ2-7; TRBD2 aligns across 9 bases. V lost 2 bases to trimming and J lost 2 bases; unmatched junction nucleotides: 4. Per germline, CDR1 MNHNS and CDR2 SASEGT. There are 15 residues in the CDR3. The CDR3 coding sequence is TGTGCCAGCAGTGAAACGGGACTAGCCCCCTACGAGCAGTACTTC. This encodes CASSETGLAPYEQYF.

The genes are TRBV6-5 and TRBJ1-2; unclear D gene. The germline V gene has CDR1 MNHEY and CDR2 SVGAGI. This CDR3 is 13 amino acids long. V gave up 9 bases and J gave up 7 bases, with 18 bases separating them. DNA for the CDR3: TGTGCCAGTAGCGACTCGAAGGGATCTGGCTACACCTTC. The encoded protein is CASSDSKGSGYTF.

The J gene is TRBJ1-5, the V gene TRBV18; D call uncertain. The CDR3 contains 15 residues. V lost 1 base to trimming and J lost 4 bases, with 11 bases between them. Per the germline V gene, CDR1 is KGHSH and CDR2 is LQKENI. This chain's CDR3 is CASSPRRIENQPQHF. The CDR3, as DNA: TGTGCCAGCTCACCACGCAGGATCGAAAATCAGCCCCAGCATTTT.

The V call is TRBV25-1, the J call TRBJ1-1, with D unclear. V was clipped by 4 bases and J by 1 base, with 16 bases between them. Germline lookup yields CDR1 MGHDK and CDR2 SYGVNS. The CDR3 loop spans 16 amino acids. CDR3 sequence: CASSGGYGGPNTEAFF. The CDR3 coding sequence is TGTGCCAGCAGTGGAGGCTACGGTGGTCCGAACACTGAAGCTTTCTTT. The complete variable domain, with remaining parts taken from reference TRBV25-1 and TRBJ1-1, reads EADIYQTPRYLVIGTGKKITLECSQTMGHDKMYWYQQDPGMELHLIHYSYGVNSTEKGDLSSESTVSRIRTEHFPLTLESARPSHTSQYLCASSGGYGGPNTEAFFGQGTRLTVV.

The chain employs TRBV10-3 and TRBJ2-6; 8 nucleotides line up with TRBD1. The CDR3 runs to 17 residues. Germline loops: CDR1 ENHRY, CDR2 SYGVKD. V lost 7 bases to trimming and J lost 0 bases; unmatched junction nucleotides: 8. CDR3 nucleotides: TGTGCCATCAATACCCCGGGACAGGACTCTGGGGCCAACGTCCTGACTTTC. Protein sequence: CAINTPGQDSGANVLTF.

The chain joins TRBV5-4 to TRBJ2-1; 16 bases are a match to TRBD2. CDR1 SGHNT and CDR2 YYREEE come from the germline V gene (reference sequence). The CDR3 covers 17 residues. Germline trimming cut 3 bases from V and 6 bases from J; bases unmatched to any gene: 6. DNA of the CDR3: TGTGCCAGCAGCTCCAAAGGGACTAGCGGGAGGGCCAATGAGCAGTTCTTC. Its protein product is CASSSKGTSGRANEQFF.

V and J are TRBV15 and TRBJ1-2, with unresolved D. The germline V gene has CDR1 LNHNV and CDR2 YYDKDF (reference sequence). Trimming removed 0 bases from V and 6 bases from J, with 11 bases in between. This CDR3 region has 14 residues. The CDR3 DNA is TGTGCCACCAGCAGAGATCTAACAGTCCATGGCTACACCTTC. The encoded protein is CATSRDLTVHGYTF. Looking up the rest from reference TRBV15 and TRBJ1-2 gives the full variable domain: DAMVIQNPRYQVTQFGKPVTLSCSQTLNHNVMYWYQQKSSQAPKLLFHYYDKDFNNEADTPDNFQSRRPNTSFCFLDIRSPGLGDTAMYLCATSRDLTVHGYTFGSGTRLTVV.

The chain recombines TRBV6-1 with TRBJ2-3, with TRBD1 matching over 8 bases. Germline V gene sequence: CDR1 MNHNS, CDR2 SASEGT. CDR3 size: 15 residues. J lost 3 bases, V lost 6 bases, and 8 bases had no gene match. As DNA, the CDR3 is TGTGCCAGCAGCCGCACGAACAGGGGGACAGATACGCAGTATTTT. Translated: CASSRTNRGTDTQYF.

V usage is TRBV9 and J usage is TRBJ1-1, with D hard to call. With 0 bases removed from V and 1 base from J, the gap between germline ends came to 4 bases. There are 13 residues in the CDR3. Germline CDR1 reads SGDLS; CDR2 reads YYNGEE. The CDR3 DNA follows: TGTGCCAGCAGCGTAGAGTCGAACACTGAAGCTTTCTTT. This translates into CASSVESNTEAFF. Full variable domain (rest looked up from reference TRBV9 and TRBJ1-1): DSGVTQTPKHLITATGQRVTLRCSPRSGDLSVYWYQQSLDQGLQFLIQYYNGEERAKGNILERFSAQQFPDLHSELNLSSLELGDSALYFCASSVESNTEAFFGQGTRLTVV.